This TCR beta chain stems from a study of blood T cell repertoires in COVID-19. At the level of the study: Samples came from the United States, Italy and Spain, spanning acute and convalescent COVID-19. In each case, the material was cDNA or gDNA derived from T cells, B-cell-depleted T cells, or PBMCs.

Authors' analysis steps: Estimation of nucleated cell counts was performed using reference gene primer amplification. TCRdb keeps only in-frame clones here, not all; method: immunoSEQ multiplex PCR. The V and J calls and clone size were taken over from that table, and D and trimming were inferred from the DNA. Found here are hundreds of thousands of clones, 88% of them singletons; the top ten hold more than 1%. CDR3 length: 17 residues. Trimming shortened V by 4 bases and J by 0 bases, and 18 bases separated the two germline ends. Germline-derived CDR1 and CDR2 are SEHNR and FQNEAQ (reference sequence). Assignments of participants to cohorts depended upon their own reported clinical history.

V and J are TRBV7-9 and TRBJ1-1; D remains ambiguous. This clonotype was sampled from a woman aged 40 to 50 with acute COVID-19. The sequenced material came from PBMCs or T cells enriched from blood (not recorded which). DNA of the CDR3: TGTGCCAGCAGCTCGAAGGGAGAGTCCGAGCTGAACACTGAAGCTTTCTTT. Translation gives CASSSKGESELNTEAFF. Combining the CDR3 with reference TRBV7-9 and TRBJ1-1 gives the whole variable domain DTGVSQNPRHKITKRGQNVTFRCDPISEHNRLYWYRQTLGQGPEFLTYFQNEAQLEKSRLLSDRFSAERPKGSFSTLEIQRTEQGDSAMYLCASSSKGESELNTEAFFGQGTRLTVV.